These 9 T cell receptor beta chains originate from one sample sequenced in a study of cytomegalovirus exposure and HLA in healthy donors listed by TCRdb under 2017. Receptor libraries were prepared by the immunoSEQ multiplex PCR assay. For the multiplex PCR, a mixture combining 60 forward primers for TCR Vbeta segments and 13 reverse primers for TCR Jbeta segments was used. As stored in TCRdb, this immuneACCESS dataset retains in-frame rearrangements with V and J assigned. A fraction of the clones does not appear; measured against another copy, unresolved V genes explain less than half of the discrepancy, and the remainder lacks a known reason. In all, the sample holds 120,000 to 150,000 clones, and approximately 80% of those were seen once. 4.5% to 6% of the sample rests with the top ten. The material sequenced was PBMCs. The receptors shown here come from a man under 40 in good health and CMV-seropositive.

This chain joins TRBV7-8 and TRBJ2-7; tentatively, D is TRBD2 (6 bases). The CDR3 runs 14 residues. In germline, CDR1 is SGHVS, CDR2 FQNEAQ. The V gene lost 0 bases and the J gene lost 2 bases, with 8 bases spanning the gap. The CDR3 nucleotides are TGTGCCAGCAGCTTAGCCCGGAGGGCCTACGAGCAGTACTTC. Its translation is CASSLARRAYEQYF.

The J gene is TRBJ2-1, the V gene TRBV5-6; no firm D call. V shed 0 bases and J shed 0 bases, with 16 bases lying between them. This CDR3 has 18 residues. Germline V CDR1 and CDR2: SGHDT, YYEEEE. CDR3 sequence: CASSLGSGGSFSYNEQFF. CDR3 DNA: TGTGCCAGCAGCTTGGGTTCTGGCGGTTCATTCTCCTACAATGAGCAGTTCTTC.

The V gene is TRBV5-1, the J gene TRBJ1-1, with 7 nucleotides matching TRBD1. Losses at the gene ends were 0 bases for V and 4 bases for J; bases not matched to a gene: 3. The CDR3 has 14 residues. Germline V gene lookup returns CDR1 SGHRS and CDR2 YFSETQ. The CDR3: CASSLVTGSTEAFF. CDR3 DNA: TGCGCCAGCAGCTTGGTGACAGGGAGCACTGAAGCTTTCTTT.

The chain has TRBV11-2 and TRBJ2-3; D is perhaps TRBD1 (6 bases). Germline CDR1 and CDR2: SGHAT and FQNNGV. Trimming cost V 2 bases and J 2 bases, with 8 bases left between them. The CDR3 totals 14 residues. Here the CDR3 reads CASSLHRDTDTQYF. CDR3 coding DNA: TGTGCCAGCAGCTTACACAGGGACACAGATACGCAGTATTTT.

The chain links TRBV7-9 to TRBJ2-3; D might be TRBD1 (5 bases). Looked up from germline, CDR1 is SEHNR and CDR2 is FQNEAQ (reference sequence). The CDR3 has 16 amino acids. Trimming removed 2 bases at V and 1 base at J, with 13 bases between. The CDR3 DNA is TGTGCCAGCAGCTTATCAGTGGGGCTGGGCACAGATACGCAGTATTTT. This sequence encodes CASSLSVGLGTDTQYF. Full variable domain (outside the CDR3, taken from reference TRBV7-9 and TRBJ2-3): DTGVSQNPRHKITKRGQNVTFRCDPISEHNRLYWYRQTLGQGPEFLTYFQNEAQLEKSRLLSDRFSAERPKGSFSTLEIQRTEQGDSAMYLCASSLSVGLGTDTQYFGPGTRLTVL.

This chain links TRBV2 with TRBJ1-2; 7 nucleotides line up with TRBD1. This CDR3 contains 12 residues. Germline lookup yields CDR1 SNHLY and CDR2 FYNNEI. The V gene end was trimmed by 4 bases and the J gene end by 8 bases; junction bases not matched to a gene: 4. CDR3 sequence (DNA): TGTGCCAGCAGTGGGGACAGTCGCGGCTACACCTTC. Amino acids: CASSGDSRGYTF.

The rearrangement links TRBV4-2 to TRBJ1-1; no reliable D call. Trimming removed 2 bases from V and 0 bases from J, with 10 bases in between. This CDR3 is 15 amino acids long. The germline gives CDR1 LGHNA, CDR2 YNFKEQ. The DNA of the CDR3 is TGTGCCAGCAGCCAAACGTTTAGCTTGAACACTGAAGCTTTCTTT. This gives the protein CASSQTFSLNTEAFF.

The chain recombines TRBV30 with TRBJ2-7; 7 bases align to TRBD1. Germline trimming cut 3 bases from V and 5 bases from J; bases unmatched to any gene: 10. Germline V gives CDR1 GTSNPN, CDR2 SVGIG (reference sequence). The CDR3 has 14 amino acids. The CDR3 nucleotides read TGTGCCTGGAGCCCCCCCGGGACAGTCCACGAGCAGTACTTC. This translates into CAWSPPGTVHEQYF.

The chain combines TRBV19 with TRBJ2-3; D might be TRBD2 (6 bases). Per the germline V gene, CDR1 is LNHDA and CDR2 is SQIVND (reference sequence). Trimming stripped 5 bases from V and 0 bases from J, with 12 bases between. The CDR3 runs to 15 residues. CDR3 residues: CASSSWTTSTDTQYF. CDR3 DNA sequence: TGTGCCAGTAGTTCGTGGACTACTAGCACAGATACGCAGTATTTT.